Reported below is one T cell receptor beta chain. Its antigen is unidentified. The sample belongs to a study of shared clonotypes between healthy human individuals. Study as a whole: Two women and a few men aged 18 to 49 made up the donors.

The authors ran the assay at deep level. Repertoires were generated with immunoSEQ multiplex PCR, while TCRdb's copy carries only in-frame clones and drops some. The sample shows about 2.4 million clones, approximately 93% of them seen only once. General study results and limits: Clonotypes that were shared across several donors made up approximately 5% of naive CD4 clonotypes.

V shed 5 bases and J shed 3 bases, with 14 bases lying between them. This CDR3 comprises 15 residues. Germline-derived CDR1 and CDR2 are LNHDA and SQIVND (reference sequence). The receptor was derived from a man aged 18 to 30 in good health. Some clones in this sample may be carry-over from other donors' samples. The sequenced material came from naive CD4+ T cells from PBMCs. Indicated subset: CD45RA+ positively selected. J is TRBJ1-5 and V is TRBV19, with D unresolved. The CDR3 reads CASSWTPGANQPQHF. The CDR3 coding sequence is TGTGCCAGTAGTTGGACCCCTGGAGCCAATCAGCCCCAGCATTTT.